This record looks at one TCR beta chain sequence and its context. Its matching antigen is unknown. These data are taken from a study of blood T cells in healthy people across ages. Study-level points and caveats: Total diversity from one million sequenced T cells was likely underestimated. Samples with more naive T cells showed higher observed beta diversity.

Those donating, healthy Caucasian individuals from Russia, were aged 6 to 90. Deletions cut 6 bases from V and 4 bases from J, with 15 bases between. CDR1 is MNHNS and CDR2 is SASEGT in the germline V gene. The CDR3 runs to 14 residues. Together with a sample-barcoded 5' primer, a J-beta primer mix was included in a second PCR lasting about 6 to 11 cycles. A minimum of 2.5 million CDR3-containing paired-end reads was obtained for each sample. TCRdb re-called the 5' RACE reads with MiXCR, one entry per CDR3 protein. The sample holds just under 750,000 distinct CDR3 sequences, 22% seen once. The sample was blood. The chain is built from TRBV6-1 and TRBJ2-5; the D gene could be TRBD1 or TRBD2 (5 bases each). This TCR derives from a man between 65 and 79 years old in good health. The chain's CDR3 is CASRGTISGETQYF. Here the CDR3 DNA reads TGTGCCAGCAGAGGGACCATCTCAGGAGAGACCCAGTACTTC.